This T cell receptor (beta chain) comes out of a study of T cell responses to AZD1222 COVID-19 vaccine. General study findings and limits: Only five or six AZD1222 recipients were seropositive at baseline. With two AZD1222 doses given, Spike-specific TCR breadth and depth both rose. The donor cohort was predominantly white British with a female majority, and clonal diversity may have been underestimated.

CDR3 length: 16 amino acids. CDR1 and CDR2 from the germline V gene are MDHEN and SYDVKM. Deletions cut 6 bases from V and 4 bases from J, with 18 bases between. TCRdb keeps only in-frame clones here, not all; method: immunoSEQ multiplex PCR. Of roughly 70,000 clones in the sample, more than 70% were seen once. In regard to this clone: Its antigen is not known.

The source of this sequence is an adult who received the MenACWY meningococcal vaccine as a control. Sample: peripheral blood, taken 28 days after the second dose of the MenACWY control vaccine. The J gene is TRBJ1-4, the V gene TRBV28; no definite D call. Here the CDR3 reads CASSSISPGDNEKLFF. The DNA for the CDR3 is TGTGCCAGCAGCTCGATATCCCCGGGTGATAATGAAAAACTGTTTTTT.